The 20 T cell receptor beta chains reported below all come from one sample, sequenced in a study of cytomegalovirus exposure and HLA in healthy donors. 13 Jbeta primers and 60 Vbeta primers were used for the PCR. Profiled with immunoSEQ multiplex PCR; TCRdb holds only in-frame clones, not every one. The table shows just over 150,000 clones, with about 80% occurring only once. Sequencing was performed on PBMCs. These receptors were taken from a woman in her forties or fifties in good health and CMV-seropositive.

The chain recombines TRBV11-2 with TRBJ2-7, with 7 bases that match TRBD1. The V and J ends lost 4 bases and 2 bases, in that order; junction bases with no gene match: 5. The CDR3 runs 14 residues. Germline V lookup: CDR1 SGHAT, CDR2 FQNNGV. The CDR3 loop is CASSSVGGTYEQYF. The CDR3 DNA reads as TGTGCCAGCAGCTCTGTAGGGGGCACCTACGAGCAGTACTTC.

This rearrangement joins TRBV7-9 to TRBJ1-1, with D perhaps TRBD1 (5 bases). The V end lost 2 bases, the J end lost 10 bases, and 11 bases lay between the germline ends. Germline V gene data show CDR1 as SEHNR and CDR2 as FQNEAQ (reference sequence). The CDR3 sequence is 12 residues long. The CDR3 loop is CASSLNGRGAFF. In DNA, the CDR3 is TGTGCCAGCAGCTTAAATGGGAGGGGAGCTTTCTTT.

The V call is TRBV12-5, the J call TRBJ1-6, with D unclear. CDR1 LGHNT and CDR2 FRNRAP come from the germline V gene. The CDR3 contains 14 residues. Trimming shortened V by 3 bases and J by 3 bases, and 6 bases separated the two germline ends. The CDR3 spells CASGLGGYNSPLHF. In DNA form, the CDR3 reads TGTGCTAGTGGTTTAGGAGGCTATAATTCACCCCTCCACTTT. Supplemented by reference TRBV12-5 and TRBJ1-6, the full variable domain reads DARVTQTPRHKVTEMGQEVTMRCQPILGHNTVFWYRQTMMQGLELLAYFRNRAPLDDSGMPKDRFSAEMPDATLATLKIQPSEPRDSAVYFCASGLGGYNSPLHFGNGTRLTVT.

V is TRBV30 and J is TRBJ1-1, with a weak D call TRBD1 (5 bases). The V end lost 0 bases, the J end lost 6 bases, and 5 bases lay between the germline ends. The CDR3 consists of 11 residues. Germline V gives CDR1 GTSNPN, CDR2 SVGIG (reference sequence). CDR3 sequence: CAWSVGAEAFF. The CDR3 nucleotides are TGTGCCTGGAGTGTAGGGGCTGAAGCTTTCTTT.

This clone was detected a few times. J is TRBJ2-2 and V is TRBV7-9, with D possibly TRBD2 on 6 matching bases. Germline CDR1 and CDR2: SEHNR and FQNEAQ (reference sequence). V dropped 2 bases and J dropped 7 bases, with 17 bases sitting between them. This CDR3 is built from 16 residues. Here the CDR3 reads CASSLRRVKEGGELFF. CDR3 sequence (DNA): TGTGCCAGCAGCTTACGCAGGGTGAAGGAGGGCGGGGAGCTGTTTTTT.

The J gene is TRBJ2-1, the V gene TRBV4-3; 7 bases are a match to TRBD2. The ends lost 4 bases at V and 15 bases at J; junction bases unmatched: 12. CDR1 LGHNA and CDR2 YSLEER come from the germline V gene. The length of the CDR3 is 13 residues. Here the CDR3 reads CASSLGSGTILFF. The CDR3 DNA reads as TGCGCCAGCAGCCTAGGATCCGGGACTATATTGTTCTTC.

The chain joins TRBV19 to TRBJ2-1; D may be TRBD1 (5 bases). The germline V gene encodes CDR1 LNHDA and CDR2 SQIVND (reference sequence). Trimming removed 4 bases at V and 7 bases at J, with 5 bases between. The CDR3 sequence is 11 residues long. The CDR3 reads CASSTGNEQFF. CDR3 sequence (DNA): TGTGCCAGTAGTACAGGGAATGAGCAGTTCTTC.

The genes are TRBV7-9 and TRBJ2-7, with 7 bases aligning to TRBD2. CDR1 and CDR2 (germline): SEHNR, FQNEAQ (reference sequence). The J segment lost 2 bases and the V segment lost 5 bases, leaving 3 bases of the junction unmatched. CDR3 length equals 13 residues. CDR3 sequence: CASSPGGPYEQYF. CDR3 in DNA: TGTGCCAGCAGCCCGGGGGGTCCCTACGAGCAGTACTTC.

This clone has only one observation. The chain recombines TRBV5-1 with TRBJ2-6, with TRBD1 matching over 11 bases. After removal of 3 bases from V and 3 bases from J, the junction contained 2 bases not matched to a gene. The CDR3 length is 16 residues. CDR1 is SGHRS and CDR2 is YFSETQ in the germline V gene. The chain's CDR3 is CASSWTGGGGANVLTF. As DNA, the CDR3 is TGCGCCAGCAGCTGGACAGGGGGCGGTGGGGCCAACGTCCTGACTTTC.

Only one count was recorded for this clone. This chain joins TRBV4-3 and TRBJ2-7; 7 bases agree with TRBD1. The CDR3 runs 14 residues. CDR1 LGHNA and CDR2 YSLEER come from the germline V gene. V lost 4 bases to trimming and J lost 3 bases; unmatched junction nucleotides: 6. CDR3 DNA: TGCGCCAGCAGCCCCCAGACAGGGAACTACGAGCAGTACTTC. It yields the protein CASSPQTGNYEQYF.

CDR3 sequence: CASSPPDSYQPQHF. The CDR3, as DNA: TGTGCCAGCAGCCCCCCGGACAGCTATCAGCCCCAGCATTTT. This chain joins TRBV6-5 and TRBJ1-5; tentatively, D is TRBD1 (6 bases). This CDR3 spans 14 amino acids. The V end lost 6 bases, the J end lost 5 bases, and 14 bases lay between the germline ends. CDR1 is MNHEY and CDR2 is SVGAGI in the germline V gene.

The V call is TRBV7-2, the J call TRBJ2-3; D is unresolved. CDR3 length: 14 residues. The ends were cut back, 2 bases at V and 3 bases at J, with 9 bases in the middle. CDR1 SGHTA and CDR2 FQGNSA come from the germline V gene. CDR3 in amino acids: CASSLSQITDTQYF. The CDR3 nucleotides read TGTGCCAGCAGCTTATCGCAGATTACAGATACGCAGTATTTT.

V gene TRBV7-8 combines with J gene TRBJ2-1; D is unclear. V lost 4 bases and J lost 1, with 5 bases in between. The CDR3 sequence is 13 residues long. In germline, CDR1 is SGHVS, CDR2 FQNEAQ. The CDR3 loop is CASSSNSYNEQFF. As DNA, the CDR3 is TGTGCCAGCAGCTCCAATTCCTACAATGAGCAGTTCTTC.

The CDR3 bases are TGCGCCAGCAGCCAAGAAGGAGGGGTGAACACTGAAGCTTTCTTT. Amino acids: CASSQEGGVNTEAFF. This sequence joins TRBV4-1 and TRBJ1-1; a weak D match, TRBD1 (5 bases). The CDR3 is 15 residues long. Germline loops: CDR1 MGHRA, CDR2 YSYEKL. V was shortened by 0 bases and J by 0 bases, with 8 bases between the two germline ends.

This clone was seen once. The chain employs TRBV6-5 and TRBJ1-2; 7 bases line up with TRBD1. V lost 4 bases to trimming and J lost 7 bases; unmatched junction nucleotides: 6. Germline V lookup: CDR1 MNHEY, CDR2 SVGAGI. The length of the CDR3 is 13 residues. The CDR3 DNA follows: TGTGCCAGCAGTTTCGCAAACAGGGGTGGCTACACCTTC. Its translation: CASSFANRGGYTF.

This clone was seen only a few times. This chain links TRBV5-1 with TRBJ2-2; D call uncertain. V was trimmed by 2 bases and J by 0 bases, leaving 11 bases between them. Germline CDR1 SGHRS, CDR2 YFSETQ. The CDR3 has 16 amino acids. The chain's CDR3 is CASSFTASSNTGELFF. The CDR3 coding sequence is TGCGCCAGCAGCTTCACAGCCAGTTCGAACACCGGGGAGCTGTTTTTT.

V and J are TRBV27 and TRBJ2-3; 7 nucleotides align to TRBD1. The CDR3 is 14 amino acids. V lost 3 bases, J lost 7 bases, and 7 bases stayed unmatched. Per the germline V gene, CDR1 is MNHEY and CDR2 is SMNVEV (reference sequence). The CDR3 loop reads CASSFRQGIHTQYF. CDR3 bases: TGTGCCAGCAGTTTCCGACAGGGAATTCATACGCAGTATTTT.

The V call is TRBV10-1, the J call TRBJ2-2; the D gene is possibly TRBD1 (6 bases). V lost 6 bases, J lost 4 bases, and 12 bases lay in between. Germline V CDR1 and CDR2: WNHNN, SYGVQD (reference sequence). The CDR3 length is 14 residues. CDR3 amino acids: CASSRDTATGELFF. The CDR3 nucleotides are TGCGCCAGCAGCCGGGACACCGCCACCGGGGAGCTGTTTTTT.

The chain is built from TRBV7-9 and TRBJ2-2, with TRBD2 matching over 8 bases. Per germline, CDR1 SEHNR and CDR2 FQNEAQ (reference sequence). Losses at the gene ends were 5 bases for V and 7 bases for J; bases not matched to a gene: 6. The CDR3 has 14 residues. The CDR3 protein is CASSVGLAHGELFF. CDR3 coding DNA: TGTGCCAGCAGCGTCGGACTAGCCCACGGGGAGCTGTTTTTT.

The chain uses TRBV5-1 and TRBJ1-1; 7 bases are a match to TRBD1. The V gene's germline CDR1 is SGHRS and CDR2 YFSETQ. CDR3 length equals 15 residues. After removal of 3 bases from V and 0 bases from J, the junction contained 5 bases not matched to a gene. This chain's CDR3 is CASSSGQALNTEAFF. The CDR3 nucleotides are TGCGCCAGCAGCTCCGGACAGGCCTTGAACACTGAAGCTTTCTTT.